This TCR beta chain is from a study of regulatory T cells in long-lasting Graves disease. Libraries of TCR beta came from iRepertoire HTBI primers plus Arm-PCR of CDR3 regions. TCRdb independently ran MiXCR on the multiplex PCR reads; one entry per CDR3 protein. Among 250,000 to 400,000 distinct CDR3 sequences listed, 15% to 20% were seen once. Sample time point: newly diagnosed GD, antithyroid drugs for less than 3 months. Generation of the TCR library employed RNA extracted from PBMCs. This specimen consisted of peripheral blood mononuclear cells (PBMCs), obtained at new diagnosis, from a patient treated with antithyroid drugs. The receptor was isolated from a female donor with Graves disease.

Written as DNA, the CDR3 is TGTGCCAGCAGTAAATGGACAGGGGACAATGAGCAGTTCTTC. It codes for CASSKWTGDNEQFF. The J gene is TRBJ2-1, the V gene TRBV2; TRBD1 agrees at 9 bases. Germline V gene data show CDR1 as SNHLY and CDR2 as FYNNEI. The J segment lost 5 bases and the V segment lost 5 bases, leaving 4 bases of the junction unmatched. The CDR3 sequence is 14 residues long.